These T cell receptor beta chains were read from a single sample in a study of identical twins. A single record per CDR3 protein comes from TCRdb applying MiXCR to the 5' RACE reads. This table holds 400,000 to 550,000 distinct CDR3 sequences, roughly 24% found once. These records were also assigned to another study, of T cells expressing NK-cell markers.

Sequencing was carried out using CD4+ T cells sorted from blood. Receptors originate from a young woman in good health. Both conserved end residues are part of each CDR3. D genes are given only for firm matches. Expanded clones are given a class, and other clones once, few, many or no size at all.

TRBV10-3	-	few	TRBJ2-3	CAINPGQTITDTQYF	TGTGCCATCAACCCGGGACAAACGATAACAGATACGCAGTATTTT
TRBV3-1	-	-	TRBJ2-2	CASSQKFTGELFF	TGTGCCAGCAGCCAAAAGTTTACCGGGGAGCTGTTTTTT
TRBV12-3/TRBV12-4	TRBD2	-	TRBJ2-7	CASSLPGLLVEQYF	TGTGCCAGCAGTTTACCGGGACTACTCGTCGAGCAGTACTTC
TRBV6-5	-	few	TRBJ2-5	CASSYSGMVETQYF	TGTGCCAGCAGTTACTCGGGGATGGTGGAGACCCAGTACTTC
TRBV5-1	-	few	TRBJ1-1	CASSFGDSTEAFF	TGCGCCAGCAGCTTCGGCGACAGCACTGAAGCTTTCTTT
TRBV20-1	TRBD1	few	TRBJ1-5	CSARDRVGQPQHF	TGCAGTGCTAGGGACAGGGTGGGACAGCCCCAGCATTTT
TRBV5-1	-	few	TRBJ2-5	CASSPDGPWETQYF	TGCGCCAGCAGCCCGGACGGACCCTGGGAGACCCAGTACTTC
TRBV6-1	TRBD1	-	TRBJ2-5	CASSRRGFQETQYF	TGTGCCAGCAGTCGCAGGGGGTTTCAAGAGACCCAGTACTTC
TRBV29-1	-	few	TRBJ2-2	CSVDKVNTGELFF	TGCAGCGTAGACAAGGTCAACACCGGGGAGCTGTTTTTT
TRBV11-2	-	-	TRBJ2-1	CASSLDLSFNEQFF	TGTGCCAGCAGCTTAGACTTATCTTTTAATGAGCAGTTCTTC
TRBV20-1	-	few	TRBJ2-1	CSAVRLRRTNEQFF	TGCAGTGCTGTCCGCCTGAGGAGAACGAATGAGCAGTTCTTC
TRBV12-3/TRBV12-4	TRBD1	-	TRBJ2-4	CVSSLGNRDRGRLNIQYF	TGTGTCAGCAGTTTAGGCAACCGGGACAGGGGACGGTTAAACATTCAGTACTTC
TRBV6-5	-	-	TRBJ2-5	CASSYSRGSPEETQYF	TGTGCCAGCAGTTACTCGAGAGGGAGCCCCGAGGAGACCCAGTACTTC
TRBV7-9	TRBD2	-	TRBJ2-5	CASSLSSGGLRETQYF	TGTGCCAGCAGCTTATCTAGCGGGGGGTTACGAGAGACCCAGTACTTC
TRBV20-1	TRBD1	-	TRBJ1-6	CSVGTGGSLHF	TGCAGTGTCGGGACAGGGGGGTCCCTCCACTTT
TRBV7-2	-	-	TRBJ2-7	CASSFSTRFYEQYF	TGTGCCAGCAGCTTTTCGACTCGCTTCTACGAGCAGTACTTC
TRBV5-8	TRBD2	-	TRBJ2-5	CASSYPKRGDRETQYF	TGTGCCAGCAGCTATCCGAAGCGGGGGGACCGGGAGACCCAGTACTTC
TRBV11-2	-	-	TRBJ2-7	CASSLVRGEGYEQYF	TGTGCCAGCAGCTTAGTTCGCGGTGAGGGCTACGAGCAGTACTTC
TRBV20-1	-	many	TRBJ2-1	CSAKSVLTYNEQFF	TGCAGTGCTAAGAGTGTCCTAACTTACAATGAGCAGTTCTTC
TRBV5-1	-	-	TRBJ2-5	CASSYNQETQYF	TGCGCCAGCAGCTATAATCAAGAGACCCAGTACTTC
TRBV6-1	-	-	TRBJ1-2	CASSAPSGVRALYYGYTF	TGTGCCAGCAGTGCCCCCTCAGGCGTCCGGGCCCTATATTATGGCTACACCTTC
TRBV5-4	TRBD1	-	TRBJ2-1	CASSATGDSYNEQFF	TGTGCCAGCAGCGCCACAGGGGATTCCTACAATGAGCAGTTCTTC
TRBV7-2	-	-	TRBJ2-7	CASSRVGSYEQYF	TGTGCCAGCAGCCGCGTCGGGTCCTACGAGCAGTACTTC
TRBV20-1	TRBD1	-	TRBJ1-2	CSARVPQGDGYTF	TGCAGTGCTAGGGTCCCGCAGGGGGATGGCTACACCTTC
TRBV3-1	-	-	TRBJ2-1	CASSQVSVEQFF	TGTGCCAGCAGCCAAGTCTCGGTTGAGCAGTTCTTC
TRBV11-2	-	-	TRBJ1-1	CASSLLRASDTEAFF	TGTGCCAGCAGCTTACTTCGGGCCTCGGACACTGAAGCTTTCTTT
TRBV20-1	TRBD2	-	TRBJ2-1	CSARVSWGGPSYNEQFF	TGCAGTGCTCGCGTGTCTTGGGGAGGGCCCTCCTACAATGAGCAGTTCTTC
TRBV12-3/TRBV12-4	-	-	TRBJ1-1	CASSSLREAFF	TGTGCCAGCAGTTCCCTCAGAGAAGCTTTCTTT